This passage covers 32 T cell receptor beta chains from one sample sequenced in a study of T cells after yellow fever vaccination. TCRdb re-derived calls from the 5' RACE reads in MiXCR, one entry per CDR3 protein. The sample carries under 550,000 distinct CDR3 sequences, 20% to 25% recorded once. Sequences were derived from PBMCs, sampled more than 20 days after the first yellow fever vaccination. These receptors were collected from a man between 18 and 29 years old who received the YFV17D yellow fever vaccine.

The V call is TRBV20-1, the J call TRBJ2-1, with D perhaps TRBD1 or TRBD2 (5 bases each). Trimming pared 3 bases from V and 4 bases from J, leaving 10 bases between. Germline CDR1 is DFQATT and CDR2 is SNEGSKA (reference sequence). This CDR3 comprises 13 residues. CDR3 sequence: CSASFEGYNEQFF. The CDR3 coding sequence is TGCAGTGCTAGTTTTGAGGGGTACAATGAGCAGTTCTTC.

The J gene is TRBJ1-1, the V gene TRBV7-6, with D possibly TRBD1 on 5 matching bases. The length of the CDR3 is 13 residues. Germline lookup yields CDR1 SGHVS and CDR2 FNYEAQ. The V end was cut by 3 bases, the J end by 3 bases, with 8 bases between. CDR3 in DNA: TGTGCCAGCAGCTTTGGACATCACACTGAAGCTTTCTTT. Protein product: CASSFGHHTEAFF.

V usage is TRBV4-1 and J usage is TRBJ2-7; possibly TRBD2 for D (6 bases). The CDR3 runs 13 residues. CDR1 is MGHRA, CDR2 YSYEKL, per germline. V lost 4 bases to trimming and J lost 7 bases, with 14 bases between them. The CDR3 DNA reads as TGCGCCAGCAGCCCTACGACTAGGAGGGAGCAGTACTTC. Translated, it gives CASSPTTRREQYF.

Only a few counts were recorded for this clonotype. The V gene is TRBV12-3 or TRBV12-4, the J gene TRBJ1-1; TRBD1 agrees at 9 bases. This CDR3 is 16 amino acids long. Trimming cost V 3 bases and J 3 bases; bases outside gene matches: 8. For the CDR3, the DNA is TGTGCCAGCAGTTTGGGACAGGGCTGGGACCACACTGAAGCTTTCTTT. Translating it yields CASSLGQGWDHTEAFF.

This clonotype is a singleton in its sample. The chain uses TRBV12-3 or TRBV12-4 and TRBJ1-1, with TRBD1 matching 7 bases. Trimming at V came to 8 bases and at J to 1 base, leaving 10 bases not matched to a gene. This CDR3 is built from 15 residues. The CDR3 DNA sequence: TGTGCCAGCGGAGTAGGGGGCGCGGCGAACACTGAAGCTTTCTTT. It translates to CASGVGGAANTEAFF.

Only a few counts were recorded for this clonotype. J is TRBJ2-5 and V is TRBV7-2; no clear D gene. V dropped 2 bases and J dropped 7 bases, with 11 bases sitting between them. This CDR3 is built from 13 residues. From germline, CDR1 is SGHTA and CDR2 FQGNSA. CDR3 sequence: CASSLFGVGTQYF. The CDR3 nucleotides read TGTGCCAGCAGCTTATTTGGCGTCGGGACCCAGTACTTC.

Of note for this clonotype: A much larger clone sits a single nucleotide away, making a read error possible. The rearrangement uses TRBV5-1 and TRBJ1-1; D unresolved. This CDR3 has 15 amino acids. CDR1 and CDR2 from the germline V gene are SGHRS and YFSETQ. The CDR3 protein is CASSPSGRSETDAFF. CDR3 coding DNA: TGCGCCAGCAGCCCCTCGGGAAGGAGCGAGACTGATGCTTTCTTT.

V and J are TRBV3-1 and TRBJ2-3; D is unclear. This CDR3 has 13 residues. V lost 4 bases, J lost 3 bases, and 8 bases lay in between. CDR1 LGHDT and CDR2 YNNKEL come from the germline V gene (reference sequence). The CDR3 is CASSPLWTDTQYF. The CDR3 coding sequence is TGTGCCAGCAGCCCCCTCTGGACAGATACGCAGTATTTT.

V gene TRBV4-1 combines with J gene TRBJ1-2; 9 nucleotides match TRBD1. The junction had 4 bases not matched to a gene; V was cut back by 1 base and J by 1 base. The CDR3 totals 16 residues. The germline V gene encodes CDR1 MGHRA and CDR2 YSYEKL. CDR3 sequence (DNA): TGCGCCAGCAGCCAAGTCTCGGGACAGGGTAACTATGGCTACACCTTC. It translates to CASSQVSGQGNYGYTF.

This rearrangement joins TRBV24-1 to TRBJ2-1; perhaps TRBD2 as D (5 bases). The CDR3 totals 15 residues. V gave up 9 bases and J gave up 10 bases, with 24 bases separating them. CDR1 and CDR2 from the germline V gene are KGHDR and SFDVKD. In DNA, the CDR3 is TGTGCCACCTCCCCGGCGCAAGCGGTCGTGAAAGAGCAGTTCTTC. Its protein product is CATSPAQAVVKEQFF.

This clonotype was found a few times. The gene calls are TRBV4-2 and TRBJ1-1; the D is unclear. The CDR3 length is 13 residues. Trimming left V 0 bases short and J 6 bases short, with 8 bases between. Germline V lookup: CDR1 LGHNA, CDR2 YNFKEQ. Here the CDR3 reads CASSQDQYAEAFF. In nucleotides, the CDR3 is TGTGCCAGCAGCCAAGATCAGTATGCTGAAGCTTTCTTT.

The DNA for the CDR3 is TGTGCCACCGAGGACAGGAGTTACTCACCCCTCCACTTT. This encodes CATEDRSYSPLHF. This chain joins TRBV5-8 and TRBJ1-6, with TRBD1 identical over 7 bases. Germline values: CDR1 SGHTS, CDR2 YDEGEE. V was pared by 9 bases and J by 10 bases, with 10 bases of the junction left unmatched. This CDR3 is built from 13 residues.

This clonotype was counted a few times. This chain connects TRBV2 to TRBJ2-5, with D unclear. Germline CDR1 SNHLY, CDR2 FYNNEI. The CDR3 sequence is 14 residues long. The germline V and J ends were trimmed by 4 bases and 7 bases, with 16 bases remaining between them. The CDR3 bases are TGTGCCAGCAGTGCTCGGCAGGCCCCACGGACCCAGTACTTC. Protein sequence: CASSARQAPRTQYF.

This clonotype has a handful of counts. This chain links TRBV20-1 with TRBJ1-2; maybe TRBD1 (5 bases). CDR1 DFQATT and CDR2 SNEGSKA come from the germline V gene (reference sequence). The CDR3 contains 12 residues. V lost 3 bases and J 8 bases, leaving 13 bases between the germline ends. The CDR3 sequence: CSASGGPGGYTF. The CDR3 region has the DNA TGCAGTGCTAGCGGGGGTCCGGGAGGCTACACCTTC.

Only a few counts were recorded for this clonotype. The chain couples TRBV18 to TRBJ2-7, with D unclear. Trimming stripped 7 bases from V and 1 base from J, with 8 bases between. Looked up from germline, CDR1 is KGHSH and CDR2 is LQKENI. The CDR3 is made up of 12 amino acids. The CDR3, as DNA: TGTGCCAGCTTCCAGGTTTCCTACGAGCAGTACGTC. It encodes CASFQVSYEQYV.

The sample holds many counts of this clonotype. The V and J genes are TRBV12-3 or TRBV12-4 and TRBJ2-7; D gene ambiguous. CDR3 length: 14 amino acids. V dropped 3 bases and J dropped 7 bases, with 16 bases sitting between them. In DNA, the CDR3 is TGTGCCAGCAGTTTTACGATAGCCCCGGGTGAGCAGTACTTC. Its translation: CASSFTIAPGEQYF.

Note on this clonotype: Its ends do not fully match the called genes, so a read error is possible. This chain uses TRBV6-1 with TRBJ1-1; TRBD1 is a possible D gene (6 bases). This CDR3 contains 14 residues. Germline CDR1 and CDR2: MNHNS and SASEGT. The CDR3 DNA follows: TGTGCCAGCAGACACAGGGTAGAGGAGGGTGAAGCTCTCTTT. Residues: CASRHRVEEGEALF.

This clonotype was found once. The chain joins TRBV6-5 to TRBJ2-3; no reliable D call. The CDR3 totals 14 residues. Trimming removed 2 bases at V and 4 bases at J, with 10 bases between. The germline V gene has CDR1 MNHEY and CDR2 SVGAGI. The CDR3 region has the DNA TGTGCCAGCAGTTACGGTAGCTTGGCAGATACGCAGTATTTT. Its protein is CASSYGSLADTQYF.

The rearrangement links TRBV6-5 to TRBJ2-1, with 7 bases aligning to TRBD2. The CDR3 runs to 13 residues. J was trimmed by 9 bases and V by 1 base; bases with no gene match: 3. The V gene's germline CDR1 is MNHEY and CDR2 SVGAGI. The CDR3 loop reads CASSYFQRGEQFF. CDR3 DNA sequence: TGTGCCAGCAGTTACTTTCAGCGGGGTGAGCAGTTCTTC.

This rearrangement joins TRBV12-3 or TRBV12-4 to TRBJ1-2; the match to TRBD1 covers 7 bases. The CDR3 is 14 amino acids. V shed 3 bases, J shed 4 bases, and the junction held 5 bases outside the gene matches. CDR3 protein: CASSFTSGGYGYTF. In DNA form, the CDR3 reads TGTGCCAGCAGTTTTACGTCAGGGGGCTATGGCTACACCTTC.

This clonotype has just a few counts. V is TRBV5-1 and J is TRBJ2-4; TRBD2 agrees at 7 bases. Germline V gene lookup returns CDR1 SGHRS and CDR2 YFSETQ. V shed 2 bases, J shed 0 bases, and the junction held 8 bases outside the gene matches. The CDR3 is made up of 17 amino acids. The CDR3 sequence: CASSLTFRGEAKNIQYF. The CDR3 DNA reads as TGCGCCAGCAGCTTAACGTTCCGGGGGGAAGCCAAAAACATTCAGTACTTC.

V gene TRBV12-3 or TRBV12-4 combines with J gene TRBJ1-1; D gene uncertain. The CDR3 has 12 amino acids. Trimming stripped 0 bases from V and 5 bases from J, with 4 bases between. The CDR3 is CASSLAQTEAFF. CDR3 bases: TGTGCCAGCAGTTTAGCGCAGACTGAAGCTTTCTTT.

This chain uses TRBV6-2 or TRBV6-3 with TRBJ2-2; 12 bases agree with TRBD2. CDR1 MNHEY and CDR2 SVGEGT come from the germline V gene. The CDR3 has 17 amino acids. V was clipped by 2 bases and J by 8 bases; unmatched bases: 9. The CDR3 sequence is CASSYGLAGRSKGELFF. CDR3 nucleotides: TGTGCCAGCAGTTACGGACTAGCGGGGAGGTCAAAGGGGGAGCTGTTTTTT.

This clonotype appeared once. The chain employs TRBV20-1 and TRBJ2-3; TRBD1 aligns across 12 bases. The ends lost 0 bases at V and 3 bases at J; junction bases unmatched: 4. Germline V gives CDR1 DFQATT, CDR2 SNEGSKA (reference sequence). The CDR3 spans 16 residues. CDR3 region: CSARDPGQGATDTQYF. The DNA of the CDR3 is TGCAGTGCTAGAGATCCGGGACAGGGGGCGACAGATACGCAGTATTTT.

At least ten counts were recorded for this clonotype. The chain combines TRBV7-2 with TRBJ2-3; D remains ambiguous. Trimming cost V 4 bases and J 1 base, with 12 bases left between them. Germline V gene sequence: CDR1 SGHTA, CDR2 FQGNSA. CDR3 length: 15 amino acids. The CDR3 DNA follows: TGTGCCAGCAGCTCCGATAGCATGGGCACAGATACGCAGTATTTT. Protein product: CASSSDSMGTDTQYF.

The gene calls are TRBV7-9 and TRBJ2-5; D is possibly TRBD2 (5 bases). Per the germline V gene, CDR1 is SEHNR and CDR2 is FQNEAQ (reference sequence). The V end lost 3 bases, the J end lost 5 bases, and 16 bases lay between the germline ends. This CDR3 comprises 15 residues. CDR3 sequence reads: CASSLVKGRGETQYF. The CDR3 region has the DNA TGTGCCAGCAGCTTGGTAAAGGGTAGAGGGGAGACCCAGTACTTC.

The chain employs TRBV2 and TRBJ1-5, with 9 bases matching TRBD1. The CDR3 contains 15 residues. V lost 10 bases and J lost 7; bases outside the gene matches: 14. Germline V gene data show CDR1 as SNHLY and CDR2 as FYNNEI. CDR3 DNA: TGTGCCAACGGAGATGGGACAGGGACCAAACAGCCCCAGCATTTT. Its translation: CANGDGTGTKQPQHF.

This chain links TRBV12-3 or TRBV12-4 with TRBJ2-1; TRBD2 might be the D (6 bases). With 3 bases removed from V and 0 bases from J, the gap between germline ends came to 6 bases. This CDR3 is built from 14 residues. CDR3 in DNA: TGTGCCAGCAGTTTTAGCGGCTCCTACAATGAGCAGTTCTTC. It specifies CASSFSGSYNEQFF.

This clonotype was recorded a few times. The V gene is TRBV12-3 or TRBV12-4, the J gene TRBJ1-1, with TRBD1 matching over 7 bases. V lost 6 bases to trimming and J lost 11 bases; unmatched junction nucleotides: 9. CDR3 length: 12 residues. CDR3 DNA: TGTGCCAGCAGCCCCGGGACAGCTTGGGCTTTCTTT. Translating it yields CASSPGTAWAFF.

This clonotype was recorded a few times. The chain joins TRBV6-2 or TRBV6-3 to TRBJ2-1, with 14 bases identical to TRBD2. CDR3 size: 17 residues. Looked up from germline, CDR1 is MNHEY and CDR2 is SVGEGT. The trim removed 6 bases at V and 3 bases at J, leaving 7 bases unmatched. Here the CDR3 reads CASSPRLAGGFYNEQFF. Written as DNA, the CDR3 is TGTGCCAGCAGCCCCCGACTAGCGGGGGGGTTCTACAATGAGCAGTTCTTC.

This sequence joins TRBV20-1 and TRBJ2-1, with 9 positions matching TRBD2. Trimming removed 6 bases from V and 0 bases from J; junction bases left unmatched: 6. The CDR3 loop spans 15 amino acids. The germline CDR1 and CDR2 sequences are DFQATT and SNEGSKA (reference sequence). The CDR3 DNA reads TGCAGTGCGGCGGGGGGGGGTCTCTCCTACAATGAGCAGTTCTTC. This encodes CSAAGGGLSYNEQFF.

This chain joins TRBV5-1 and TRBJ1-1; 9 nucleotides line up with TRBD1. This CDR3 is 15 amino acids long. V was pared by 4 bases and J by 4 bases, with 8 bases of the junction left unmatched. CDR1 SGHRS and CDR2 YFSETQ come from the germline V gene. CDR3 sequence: CASSRSGQGSTEAFF. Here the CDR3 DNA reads TGCGCCAGCAGCCGTAGTGGACAGGGGAGCACTGAAGCTTTCTTT.